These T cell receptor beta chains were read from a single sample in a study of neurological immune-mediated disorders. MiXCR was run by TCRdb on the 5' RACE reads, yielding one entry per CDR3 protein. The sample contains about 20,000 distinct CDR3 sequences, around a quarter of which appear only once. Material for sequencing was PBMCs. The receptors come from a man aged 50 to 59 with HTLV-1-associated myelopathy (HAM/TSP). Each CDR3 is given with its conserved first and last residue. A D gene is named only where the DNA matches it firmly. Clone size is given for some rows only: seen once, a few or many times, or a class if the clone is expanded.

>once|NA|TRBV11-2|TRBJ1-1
CASSLEGTRTEAFF
TGTGCCAGCAGCTTAGAAGGGACGAGGACTGAAGCTTTCTTT
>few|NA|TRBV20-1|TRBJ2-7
CSARGNGDEQYF
TGCAGTGCTAGAGGGAACGGCGACGAGCAGTACTTC
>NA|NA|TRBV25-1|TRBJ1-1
CASSEFGTYHEAFF
TGTGCCAGCAGTGAATTCGGGACTTACCATGAAGCTTTCTTT
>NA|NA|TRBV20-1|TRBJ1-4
CSARVSQKLFF
TGCAGTGCTCGTGTCTCTCAAAAACTGTTTTTT
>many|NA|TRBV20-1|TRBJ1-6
CSAQPRTDSLHF
TGCAGTGCCCAACCTCGGACGGATAGTCTCCACTTT
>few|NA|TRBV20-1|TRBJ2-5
CSALNRRETQYF
TGCAGTGCTCTAAACAGGCGCGAGACCCAGTACTTC
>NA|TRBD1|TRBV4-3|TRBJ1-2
CASSQDPTGNYGYTF
TGCGCCAGCAGCCAAGACCCGACAGGGAACTATGGCTACACCTTC
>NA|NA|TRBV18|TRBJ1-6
CASSPGGSNNSPLHF
TGTGCCAGCTCACCGGGGGGGTCGAATAATTCACCCCTCCACTTT
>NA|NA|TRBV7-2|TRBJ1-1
CASSLVSAFEAFF
TGTGCCAGCAGCTTGGTGTCAGCCTTTGAAGCTTTCTTT
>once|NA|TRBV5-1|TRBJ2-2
CASSFQGVRTGELFF
TGCGCCAGCAGCTTCCAGGGCGTCCGGACCGGGGAGCTGTTTTTT
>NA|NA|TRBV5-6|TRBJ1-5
CASSEGTAQPQHF
TGTGCCAGCAGCGAGGGCACAGCCCAGCCCCAGCATTTT